These 10 T cell receptor beta chains were all obtained from the same sample, sequenced in a study of CD8+CD57+ T cells in acquired aplastic anemia. The TCR beta profiling, which covered VDJ combination and CDR3 sequence, was carried out using genomic DNA as the template. Each CDR3 protein gets one entry after TCRdb re-called the reads with MiXCR. The table shows about 160,000 distinct CDR3 sequences, with 65% to 75% occurring only once. The patients chosen for sequencing had shown expansion of CD8+CD57+ cells (detected by flow cytometry). The sample consisted of sorted CD4+, CD8+, or CD8+CD57+ T cells (not recorded which) from PBMCs. These receptors were taken from a human donor with aplastic anemia.

The V gene is TRBV7-9, the J gene TRBJ2-1; 8 nucleotides agree with TRBD2. Germline CDR1 SEHNR, CDR2 FQNEAQ (reference sequence). The CDR3 consists of 15 residues. V shed 5 bases, J shed 9 bases, and the junction held 12 bases outside the gene matches. As DNA, the CDR3 is TGTGCCAGCAGCCTGATTCCCCCGGGAGGGGCTGAGCAGTTCTTC. This gives the protein CASSLIPPGGAEQFF.

The chain links TRBV7-2 to TRBJ2-7; D remains ambiguous. V was cut by 3 bases and J by 2 bases, with 11 bases left in between. Germline V CDR1 and CDR2: SGHTA, FQGNSA. CDR3 length: 14 residues. The CDR3 here is CASSFGYGTYEQYF. The CDR3 DNA reads as TGTGCCAGCAGCTTCGGCTACGGCACCTACGAGCAGTACTTC.

CDR3 protein: CATSAGTGDYEQYF. CDR3 coding DNA: TGTGCCACCAGTGCCGGGACGGGGGATTACGAGCAGTACTTC. The genes are TRBV24-1 and TRBJ2-7, with D possibly being TRBD2 (6 bases). The CDR3 length is 14 residues. Germline V gives CDR1 KGHDR, CDR2 SFDVKD. Trimming removed 5 bases at V and 4 bases at J, with 14 bases between.

This rearrangement joins TRBV10-3 to TRBJ2-3, with a weak D call TRBD2 (6 bases). The germline V and J ends were trimmed by 11 bases and 1 base, with 16 bases remaining between them. CDR3 size: 14 residues. CDR1 is ENHRY and CDR2 is SYGVKD in the germline V gene. This CDR3 reads CASGDGVGTDTQYF. The DNA of the CDR3 is TGTGCCTCGGGGGACGGAGTGGGCACAGATACGCAGTATTTT.

The rearrangement links TRBV2 to TRBJ1-5; unclear D gene. Germline lookup yields CDR1 SNHLY and CDR2 FYNNEI. Trimming shortened V by 4 bases and J by 4 bases, and 8 bases separated the two germline ends. The CDR3 runs 13 residues. The chain's CDR3 is CASSVRGNQPQHF. Written as DNA, the CDR3 is TGTGCCAGCAGTGTTCGGGGAAATCAGCCCCAGCATTTT.

The J gene is TRBJ2-3, the V gene TRBV19, with 9 nucleotides matching TRBD2. CDR1 and CDR2 from the germline V gene are LNHDA and SQIVND (reference sequence). The CDR3 covers 14 residues. V lost 10 bases, J lost 1 base, and 6 bases stayed unmatched. The CDR3 is CATGAGGGTDTQYF. CDR3 coding DNA: TGTGCCACCGGAGCGGGGGGCGGCACAGATACGCAGTATTTT.

As to this clonotype: A much bigger clone sits one base away, suggesting this may be a read error. The chain recombines TRBV5-5 with TRBJ2-3; perhaps TRBD2 as D (5 bases). Per germline, CDR1 SGHKS and CDR2 YYEKEE (reference sequence). The CDR3 sequence is 15 residues long. DNA for the CDR3: TGTACCAGCAGCTTTTTTTGGACTAGCACAGATACGCAGTATTTT. It yields the protein CTSSFFWTSTDTQYF. The variable domain in full, with the rest retrieved from reference TRBV5-5 and TRBJ2-3, is DAGVTQSPTHLIKTRGQQVTLRCSPISGHKSVSWYQQVLGQGPQFIFQYYEKEERGRGNFPDRFSARQFPNYSSELNVNALLLGDSALYLCTSSFFWTSTDTQYFGPGTRLTVL.

The V and J genes are TRBV7-2 and TRBJ2-7; D gene ambiguous. The CDR3 extends over 13 amino acids. From germline, CDR1 is SGHTA and CDR2 FQGNSA. V dropped 3 bases and J dropped 0 bases, with 6 bases sitting between them. The CDR3, as DNA: TGTGCCAGCAGCTTTTACAGCTCCTACGAGCAGTACTTC. It yields the protein CASSFYSSYEQYF.

In the case of this clonotype: The junction departs from germline at one end; a sequencing error may be responsible. The V gene is TRBV10-3, the J gene TRBJ2-7; D is possibly TRBD1 or TRBD2 (6 bases each). Per the germline V gene, CDR1 is ENHRY and CDR2 is SYGVKD. CDR3 length equals 15 residues. Here the CDR3 DNA reads TGTCCCATCACGGAGGGGGGCGGAAGATCCTACGAGCAGTACTTC. It is translated as CPITEGGGRSYEQYF.

The chain couples TRBV10-2 to TRBJ2-5; D not certain. The length of the CDR3 is 14 residues. The V end lost 6 bases, the J end lost 1 base, and 12 bases lay between the germline ends. From germline, CDR1 is WSHSY and CDR2 SAAADI. As DNA, the CDR3 is TGCGCCAGCAGCGATCTAAGACCCCAAGAGACCCAGTACTTC. Translated: CASSDLRPQETQYF.